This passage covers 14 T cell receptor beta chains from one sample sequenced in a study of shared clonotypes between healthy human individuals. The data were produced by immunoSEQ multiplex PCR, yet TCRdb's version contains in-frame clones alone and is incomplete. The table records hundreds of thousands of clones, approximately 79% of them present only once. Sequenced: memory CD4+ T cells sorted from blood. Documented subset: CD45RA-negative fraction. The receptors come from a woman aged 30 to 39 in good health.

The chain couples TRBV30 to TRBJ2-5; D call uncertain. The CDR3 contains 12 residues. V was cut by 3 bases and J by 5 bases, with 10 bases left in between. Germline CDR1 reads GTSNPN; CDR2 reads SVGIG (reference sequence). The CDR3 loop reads CAWRASGETQYF. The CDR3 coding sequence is TGTGCCTGGAGGGCGTCTGGGGAGACCCAGTACTTC.

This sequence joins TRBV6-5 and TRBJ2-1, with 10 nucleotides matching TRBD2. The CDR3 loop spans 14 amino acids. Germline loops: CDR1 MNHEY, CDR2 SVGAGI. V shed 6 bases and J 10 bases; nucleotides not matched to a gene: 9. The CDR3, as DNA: TGTGCCAGCAGAGGAGCGGGAGGGCCCGGGGAGCAGTTCTTC. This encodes CASRGAGGPGEQFF.

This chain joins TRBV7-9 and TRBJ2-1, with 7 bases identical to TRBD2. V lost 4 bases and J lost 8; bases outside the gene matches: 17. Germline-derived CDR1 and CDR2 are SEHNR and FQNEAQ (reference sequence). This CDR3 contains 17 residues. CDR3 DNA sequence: TGTGCCAGCAGCTCAGCGGGGTCGGCGGGAGTCGAATATGAGCAGTTCTTC. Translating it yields CASSSAGSAGVEYEQFF.

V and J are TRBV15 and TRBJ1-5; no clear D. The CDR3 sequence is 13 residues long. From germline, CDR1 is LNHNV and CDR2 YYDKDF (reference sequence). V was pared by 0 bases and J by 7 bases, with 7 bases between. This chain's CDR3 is CATSRDEGQPQHF. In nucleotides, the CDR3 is TGTGCCACCAGCAGAGACGAGGGACAGCCCCAGCATTTT.

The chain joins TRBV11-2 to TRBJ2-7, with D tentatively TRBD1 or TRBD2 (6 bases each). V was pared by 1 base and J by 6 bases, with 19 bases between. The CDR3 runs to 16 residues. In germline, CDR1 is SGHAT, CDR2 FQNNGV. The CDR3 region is CASSLAASSEGGEQYF. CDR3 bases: TGTGCCAGCAGCTTAGCCGCCTCGAGTGAGGGGGGCGAGCAGTACTTC.

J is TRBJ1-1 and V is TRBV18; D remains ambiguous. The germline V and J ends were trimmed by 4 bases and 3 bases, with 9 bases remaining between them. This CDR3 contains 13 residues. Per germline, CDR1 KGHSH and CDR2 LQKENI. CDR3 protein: CASSLQLDTEAFF. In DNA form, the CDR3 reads TGTGCCAGCTCACTACAGTTGGACACTGAAGCTTTCTTT.

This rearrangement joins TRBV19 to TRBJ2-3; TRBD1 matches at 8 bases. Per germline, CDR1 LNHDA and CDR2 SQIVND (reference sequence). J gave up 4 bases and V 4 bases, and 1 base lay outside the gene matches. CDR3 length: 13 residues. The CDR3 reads CASSTQGADTQYF. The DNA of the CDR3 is TGTGCCAGTAGTACACAGGGGGCAGATACGCAGTATTTT.

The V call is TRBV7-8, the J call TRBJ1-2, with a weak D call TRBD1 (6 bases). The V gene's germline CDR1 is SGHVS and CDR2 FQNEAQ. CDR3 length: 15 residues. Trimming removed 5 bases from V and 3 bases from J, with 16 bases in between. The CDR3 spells CASSIRRGPYYGYTF. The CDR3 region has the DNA TGTGCCAGCAGCATCCGCAGGGGCCCCTACTATGGCTACACCTTC.

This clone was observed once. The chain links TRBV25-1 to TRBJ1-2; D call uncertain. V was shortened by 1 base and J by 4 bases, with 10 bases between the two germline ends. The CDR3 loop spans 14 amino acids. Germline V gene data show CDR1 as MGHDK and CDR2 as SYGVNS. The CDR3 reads CASSELNGFYGYTF. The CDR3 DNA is TGTGCCAGCAGTGAATTAAACGGATTCTATGGCTACACCTTC.

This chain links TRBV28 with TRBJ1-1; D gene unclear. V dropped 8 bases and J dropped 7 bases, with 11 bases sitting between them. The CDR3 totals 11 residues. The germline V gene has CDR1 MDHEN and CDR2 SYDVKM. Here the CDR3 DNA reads TGTGCCAGCTGGAGGTACAGTGAAGCTTTCTTT. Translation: CASWRYSEAFF.

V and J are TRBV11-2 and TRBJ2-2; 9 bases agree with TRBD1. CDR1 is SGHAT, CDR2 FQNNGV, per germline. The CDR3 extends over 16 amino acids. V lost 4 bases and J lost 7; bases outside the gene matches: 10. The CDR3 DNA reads TGTGCCAGCAGCTACCAGACAGGGGGGTTTATCGGGGAGCTGTTTTTT. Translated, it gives CASSYQTGGFIGELFF.

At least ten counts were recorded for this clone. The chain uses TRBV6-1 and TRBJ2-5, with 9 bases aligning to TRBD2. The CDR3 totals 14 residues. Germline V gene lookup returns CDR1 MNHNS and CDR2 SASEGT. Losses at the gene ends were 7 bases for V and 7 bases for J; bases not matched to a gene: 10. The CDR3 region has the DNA TGTGCCAGCACCGCACGAGCGGGAGGCGTGACCCAGTACTTC. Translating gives CASTARAGGVTQYF.

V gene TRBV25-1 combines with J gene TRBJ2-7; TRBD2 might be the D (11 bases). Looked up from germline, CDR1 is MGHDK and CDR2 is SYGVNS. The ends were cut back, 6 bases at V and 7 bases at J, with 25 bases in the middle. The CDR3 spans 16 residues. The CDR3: CASSADRGPSGREQYF. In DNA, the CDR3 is TGTGCCAGCAGCGCCGACAGGGGGCCTAGCGGGAGGGAGCAGTACTTC.

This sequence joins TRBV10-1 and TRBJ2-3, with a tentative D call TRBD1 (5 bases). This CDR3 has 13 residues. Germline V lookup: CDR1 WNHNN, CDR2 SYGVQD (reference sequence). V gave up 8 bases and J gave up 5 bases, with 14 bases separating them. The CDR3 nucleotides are TGCGCCAGCGCCAAAGGGGCCCGAGATACGCAGTATTTT. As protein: CASAKGARDTQYF.